A selection of T cell receptor beta chains follows, all from one sample in a study of cytomegalovirus exposure and HLA in healthy donors. TCRdb's copy holds only in-frame clones and misses some; the assay was immunoSEQ multiplex PCR. The repertoire holds 120,000 or so clones, with roughly 77% as singletons. Sequencing was carried out using PBMCs. These receptors were collected from a man between 18 and 29 years old in good health and CMV-seronegative. CDR3s include the opening cysteine and the closing phenylalanine or tryptophan. D genes are given only for firm matches. Size is omitted from some rows. Given values are once, few, many or a class for expanded clones.

>TRBV18|-|TRBJ1-6|-
TGTGCCAGCTCACCAGGGACTCGGGGGAATTCACCCCTCCACTTT
CASSPGTRGNSPLHF
>TRBV7-9|-|TRBJ1-1|-
TGTGCCAGCAGGAACATGAACACTGAAGCTTTCTTT
CASRNMNTEAFF
>TRBV15|-|TRBJ1-1|-
TGTGCCACCAGCAGAGTGAAGGGGACTGAAGCTTTCTTT
CATSRVKGTEAFF
>TRBV29-1|-|TRBJ2-1|-
TGCAGCGCTAAGACAACAAATGCCTACAATGAGCAGTTCTTC
CSAKTTNAYNEQFF
>TRBV18|-|TRBJ2-7|-
TGTGCCAGCTCACCACGCCAGGGGCAGAACTACGAGCAGTACTTC
CASSPRQGQNYEQYF
>TRBV6-4|-|TRBJ2-1|TRBD2
TGTGCCAGCAGTGACTCGTCTAGCGGGGGTACCTACAATGAGCAGTTCTTC
CASSDSSSGGTYNEQFF
>TRBV7-2|-|TRBJ2-1|-
TGTGCCAGCAGCTCTCCGGGACTTTTAAACAATGAGCAGTTCTTC
CASSSPGLLNNEQFF
>TRBV11-3|few|TRBJ1-1|TRBD1
TGTGCCAGCAGCTCGGGACAGTCAGTAGGTGAAGCTTTCTTT
CASSSGQSVGEAFF
>TRBV9|-|TRBJ2-1|-
TGTGCCAGCAGCGTAGGGAGTGGAGGGGTAAATGAGCAGTTCTTC
CASSVGSGGVNEQFF
>TRBV7-3|-|TRBJ1-2|TRBD1
TGTGCCAGCAGCCCCATACAGGGGTACTATGGCTACACCTTC
CASSPIQGYYGYTF
>TRBV10-3|-|TRBJ2-5|-
TGTGCCATCAGTGATGGTAGACAAGAGACCCAGTACTTC
CAISDGRQETQYF
>TRBV13|-|TRBJ2-7|-
TGTGCCAGCAGCTTTCGAGGGGGTAACGAGCAGTACTTC
CASSFRGGNEQYF
>TRBV7-2|-|TRBJ1-2|-
TGTGCCAGCAGCTCACTTAGCGGGGGGAGCGATGGCTACACCTTC
CASSSLSGGSDGYTF
>TRBV6-1|-|TRBJ1-1|-
TGTGCCAGCAGAACCCCGGGTGGTTTCACTGAAGCTTTCTTT
CASRTPGGFTEAFF
>TRBV7-2|-|TRBJ2-1|TRBD2
TGTGCCAGCAGCTTAGCCAGACTAGCGTCCTACAATGAGCAGTTCTTC
CASSLARLASYNEQFF
>TRBV7-2|-|TRBJ1-2|-
TGTGCCAGCAGTCTTGAAGGGTCCCTGAAGGCAGGGGGCTACACCTTC
CASSLEGSLKAGGYTF
>TRBV9|-|TRBJ1-2|-
TGTGCCAGCACCCCGGGAGGGGCGGAAAATGGCTACACCTTC
CASTPGGAENGYTF
>TRBV7-8|-|TRBJ1-2|-
TGTGCCAGCAGCTTAGTGCTGGACTCCTATGGCTACACCTTC
CASSLVLDSYGYTF
>TRBV27|-|TRBJ1-3|TRBD1
TGTGCCAGCAAGACAGGGGACATCCTCTCTGGAAACACCATATATTTT
CASKTGDILSGNTIYF
>TRBV6-6|-|TRBJ2-7|TRBD2
TGTGCCAGCAGTCATCTAGCGGGGGAAACCTACGAGCAGTACTTC
CASSHLAGETYEQYF
>TRBV5-6|-|TRBJ2-7|-
TGTGCCAGCAGCTCACTATCCGGGACTCAAGTCTACGAGCAGTACTTC
CASSSLSGTQVYEQYF
>TRBV5-1|-|TRBJ1-1|-
TGCGCCAGCAGGATCGGGTCCAATGAAGCTTTCTTT
CASRIGSNEAFF
>TRBV2|-|TRBJ2-5|-
TGTGCCAGCAGTGAAGGGAGGGGACAAGAGACCCAGTACTTC
CASSEGRGQETQYF
>TRBV5-1|-|TRBJ2-3|TRBD2
TGCGCCAGCAGCTTGGTGGCGGGGGGGCCATCCGGGACAGATACGCAGTATTTT
CASSLVAGGPSGTDTQYF
>TRBV7-9|-|TRBJ2-7|-
TGTGCCAGCAGCCAAGAAGGAGGACCCTACTACGAGCAGTACTTC
CASSQEGGPYYEQYF
>TRBV7-2|-|TRBJ2-4|TRBD2
TGTGCCAGCAGCTCTAGCGGGACGCGGAAAAACATTCAGTACTTC
CASSSSGTRKNIQYF
>TRBV6-5|-|TRBJ1-5|-
TGTGCCAGCAGTTACTCGAGGGCAGATCATCAGCCCCAGCATTTT
CASSYSRADHQPQHF
>TRBV5-1|-|TRBJ1-1|-
TGCGCCAGCAGCTTCCTAGACAGTATGAACACTGAAGCTTTCTTT
CASSFLDSMNTEAFF
>TRBV19|few|TRBJ1-4|-
TGTGCCAGTTCCAGGGGAGGGGGAGTGACTAATGAAAAACTGTTTTTT
CASSRGGGVTNEKLFF
>TRBV2|-|TRBJ1-2|TRBD1
TGTGCCAGCAGTGAAGAGTTTGGGACAGGGAGTGGCTACACCTTC
CASSEEFGTGSGYTF
>TRBV7-9|-|TRBJ2-5|TRBD2
TGTGCCAGCAGCTTAGGGACTAGCGGGGGATACTTAGAGACCCAGTACTTC
CASSLGTSGGYLETQYF
>TRBV5-4|-|TRBJ2-1|-
TGTGCCGTAAACAGGTTCCAAAGGGATGAGCAGTTCTTC
CAVNRFQRDEQFF
>TRBV30|once|TRBJ1-3|TRBD1
TGTGCCTGGAGTGTAGGCGAGGTGGGGACAGGCCACCCTCGGGGAAACACCATATATTTT
CAWSVGEVGTGHPRGNTIYF
>TRBV7-9|-|TRBJ2-7|-
TGTGCCAGCAGCTTAGGCAGGGTAAGGATTGACGAGCAGTACTTC
CASSLGRVRIDEQYF
>TRBV6-1|-|TRBJ1-4|-
TGTGCCAGCAGCCCCGGAGGGGATTACAATGAAAAACTGTTTTTT
CASSPGGDYNEKLFF
>TRBV14|-|TRBJ2-5|-
TGTGCCAGCAGCCACCCACAACAGTACCAAGAGACCCAGTACTTC
CASSHPQQYQETQYF
>TRBV7-9|-|TRBJ1-1|TRBD1
TGTGCCAGCAGCCCGCGGGGGCGGACAGGGGACACTGAAGCTTTCTTT
CASSPRGRTGDTEAFF
>TRBV19|-|TRBJ1-2|-
TGTGCCAGTAGTATAGATCGCACAGGGCGGTATGGCTACACCTTC
CASSIDRTGRYGYTF
>TRBV5-6|-|TRBJ1-2|TRBD1
TGTGCCAGCAGCTTGGAGAATAGGGACAGGGGGGACTATGGCTACACCTTC
CASSLENRDRGDYGYTF
>TRBV4-2|-|TRBJ2-1|TRBD2
TGTGCCAGCAGCCAAGTGTTAGCGGGGCAATACAATGAGCAGTTCTTC
CASSQVLAGQYNEQFF
>TRBV15|-|TRBJ2-3|-
TGTGCCACCAGCGGCAGGACATCAATCCTCACAGATACGCAGTATTTT
CATSGRTSILTDTQYF
>TRBV7-7|-|TRBJ2-1|TRBD2
TGTGCCAGCAGCTCCTCCGGGGGGGGTGAGCAGTTCTTC
CASSSSGGGEQFF
>TRBV5-4|-|TRBJ1-2|TRBD1
TGTGCCAGCAGCTTGGGACAGGGGGTTGGCTATGGCTACACCTTC
CASSLGQGVGYGYTF
>TRBV9|few|TRBJ2-1|-
TGTGCCAGCAGCGTAAGTTCGACTCCCCGGGATGAGCAGTTCTTC
CASSVSSTPRDEQFF
>TRBV7-2|-|TRBJ2-6|TRBD1
TGTGCCAGCAGCACGGAGACAGGGGCTGGGGCCAACGTCCTGACTTTC
CASSTETGAGANVLTF
>TRBV14|few|TRBJ2-1|TRBD2
TGTGCCAGCAGCCATGCCAGCGGGGGGTTCCGAGAGCAGTTCTTC
CASSHASGGFREQFF
>TRBV20-1|-|TRBJ2-7|-
TGCAGTGCCTTCCGAGCCGAGCAGTACTTC
CSAFRAEQYF
>TRBV5-1|few|TRBJ1-3|-
TGCGCCAGCATCCCGGGTACAGGGATCGACGGTGGACGGAACACCATATATTTT
CASIPGTGIDGGRNTIYF
>TRBV5-1|-|TRBJ2-7|-
TGCGCCAGCAGCCGTGACACCTCATACGAGCAGTACTTC
CASSRDTSYEQYF
>TRBV4-2|-|TRBJ1-1|-
TGTGCCAGCAGCCAAGGTGGGGGCAAGTCAGAAGCTTTCTTT
CASSQGGGKSEAFF
>TRBV19|-|TRBJ1-1|TRBD1
TGTGCCAGTAGTCCTCGGACAGGGCGGAACACTGAAGCTTTCTTT
CASSPRTGRNTEAFF
>TRBV5-1|-|TRBJ2-3|-
TGCGCCAGCAGCTTGGCCCAGGTTTCTAGCACAGATACGCAGTATTTT
CASSLAQVSSTDTQYF
>TRBV9|few|TRBJ1-1|-
TGTGCCAGTTCCCGGGATTTTTTGAACACTGAAGCTTTCTTT
CASSRDFLNTEAFF